This TCR beta chain stems from a study of blood T cells in healthy people across ages. Trimming removed 7 bases at V and 12 bases at J, with 16 bases between. Germline V gene lookup returns CDR1 DFQATT and CDR2 SNEGSKA (reference sequence). The length of the CDR3 is 11 residues. This clonotype appeared a few times. Its cognate antigen is unknown. A second PCR, run for about 6 to 12 cycles, used a sample-barcoded 5' primer plus a J-beta primer mix. TCRdb re-derived calls from the 5' RACE reads in MiXCR, one entry per CDR3 protein. This table has some 1.6 million distinct CDR3 sequences, about 31% appearing once. Healthy Caucasians from Russia aged about 6 to 100 served as donors. Study-wide results and caveats: The study found more naive CD4+ cells and higher diversity in long-lived than aged donors.

The V and J genes are TRBV20-1 and TRBJ2-1; the D gene could be TRBD1 or TRBD2 (5 bases each). The receptor's source is a woman aged 25 to 39 in good health. The sample consisted of blood. CDR3 in DNA: TGCAGTGGGGGGAGCAAATTGGGGCAGTTCTTC. It is translated as CSGGSKLGQFF.